The TCR beta chain described here comes from a study of breast tumors, draining lymph nodes, adjacent tissues. General study points: Luminal-like breast cancer showed significantly higher tumor–nontumor repertoire similarity than basal-like.

On this clonotype: Its antigen is unknown. This may be a read error, as it is one base from a much larger clone.

The lymph nodes were axillary draining lymph nodes from breast cancer patients. The CDR3 has 17 amino acids. The germline V and J ends were trimmed by 5 bases and 0 bases, with 18 bases remaining between them. In germline, CDR1 is MNHNY, CDR2 SVGAGI (reference sequence). TCRdb recomputed calls from the multiplex PCR reads with MiXCR, one row per CDR3 protein. Here the sample spans about 140,000 distinct CDR3 sequences, less than 35% being singletons. This receptor was obtained from a female donor with breast cancer. Some clones in this sample may be carry-over from other donors' samples. The sample consisted of axillary lymph node tissue. V gene TRBV6-6 combines with J gene TRBJ2-3, with D possibly TRBD1 on 6 matching bases. The CDR3 loop is CASSHHKDRPSTDTQYF. The DNA of the CDR3 is TGTGCCAGCAGTCACCACAAGGACAGACCAAGCACAGATACGCAGTATTTT.